These 5 T cell receptor beta chains came from one sample sequenced in a study of blood T cells in healthy people across ages (dated by TCRdb to about 2015). The library was made by 5' RACE. The reads were generated on an Illumina HiSeq 2500. The second PCR ran for roughly 7 to 11 cycles and used a J-beta primer mix along with a sample-barcoded 5' primer. TCRdb cleaned the public reads at Q25 with fastp, built clones with MiXCR and kept in-frame beta chains. Rows with one shared CDR3 protein collapse into an entry with the most common genes and DNA. The sample includes 590,000 or so distinct CDR3 sequences, with about 30% observed a single time. Together, the top ten hold about 15% of the sample. Sequenced material: blood. All receptors come from a woman of 80 years or more in good health.

This chain joins TRBV5-1 and TRBJ1-1; D is unresolved. The CDR3 is 13 amino acids. V lost 4 bases and J lost 0, with 7 bases in between. Germline V gene lookup returns CDR1 SGHRS and CDR2 YFSETQ. In nucleotides, the CDR3 is TGCGCCAGCAGCGGGGATCTGAACACTGAAGCTTTCTTT. It translates to CASSGDLNTEAFF.

CDR3 coding DNA: TGTGCCAGTGTCACAAGCATGCGCTATGGCTACACCTTC. Residues: CASVTSMRYGYTF. The chain links TRBV28 to TRBJ1-2; unclear D gene. Trimming removed 9 bases at V and 4 bases at J, with 15 bases between. Germline V gene sequence: CDR1 MDHEN, CDR2 SYDVKM. The CDR3 is made up of 13 amino acids.

This clonotype was counted many times. This chain links TRBV7-3 with TRBJ2-1; the match to TRBD2 covers 9 bases. Losses at the gene ends were 0 bases for V and 5 bases for J; bases not matched to a gene: 17. There are 20 residues in the CDR3. Germline CDR1 SGHTA, CDR2 FQGTGA. The CDR3 reads CASSLTARRGGLAVDNEQFF. The CDR3 DNA reads TGTGCCAGCAGCTTAACTGCCCGGCGGGGGGGCCTTGCAGTCGACAATGAGCAGTTCTTC.

The table lists this clonotype with a few counts. V gene TRBV2 combines with J gene TRBJ1-5; D possibly corresponds to TRBD1 (5 bases). This CDR3 contains 15 residues. Germline V gene lookup returns CDR1 SNHLY and CDR2 FYNNEI. Deletions cut 3 bases from V and 8 bases from J, with 17 bases between. Here the CDR3 reads CASSEGLTPGKPQHF. CDR3 in DNA: TGTGCCAGCAGTGAGGGGCTGACCCCGGGCAAGCCCCAGCATTTT.

This clonotype was seen only a few times. The chain links TRBV30 to TRBJ1-2; 9 bases line up with TRBD1. The J segment lost 7 bases and the V segment lost 1 base, leaving 4 bases of the junction unmatched. The CDR3 covers 13 residues. The germline gives CDR1 GTSNPN, CDR2 SVGIG (reference sequence). In DNA form, the CDR3 reads TGTGCCTGGAGTGGGGACAGGGTCTCTGGCTACACCTTC. This translates into CAWSGDRVSGYTF.